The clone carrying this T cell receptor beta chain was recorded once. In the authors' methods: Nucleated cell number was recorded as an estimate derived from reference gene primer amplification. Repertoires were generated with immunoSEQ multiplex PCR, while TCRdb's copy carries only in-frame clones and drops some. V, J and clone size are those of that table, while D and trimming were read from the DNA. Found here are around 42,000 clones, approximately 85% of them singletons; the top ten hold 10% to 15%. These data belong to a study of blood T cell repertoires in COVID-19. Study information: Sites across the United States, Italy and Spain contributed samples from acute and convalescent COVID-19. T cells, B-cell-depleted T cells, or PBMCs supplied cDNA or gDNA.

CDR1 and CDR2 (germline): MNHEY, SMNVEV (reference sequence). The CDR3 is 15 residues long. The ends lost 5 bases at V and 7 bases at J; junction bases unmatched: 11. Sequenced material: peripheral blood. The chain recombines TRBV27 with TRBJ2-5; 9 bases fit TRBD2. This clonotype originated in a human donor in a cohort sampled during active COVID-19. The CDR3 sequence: CASSPRPSGEVTQYF. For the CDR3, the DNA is TGTGCCAGCAGTCCAAGGCCTAGCGGGGAGGTGACCCAGTACTTC.